This TCR beta chain was sequenced during a study of OX40 agonist ivuxolimab in advanced cancers. About the full investigation: Ivuxolimab was an agonistic, fully human IgG2 monoclonal antibody directed against OX40 (CD134), a costimulatory receptor. Intravenous ivuxolimab was administered to patients every 2 weeks at six dose levels: 0.01, 0.1, 0.3, 1.5, 3 and 10 mg/kg. Among the roughly 50 dose-escalation patients, about 20 had hepatocellular carcinoma, about 15 melanoma, 9 renal cell carcinoma and 9 head and neck cancer. In the dose-escalation cohort, more than 80% of patients were male, and the mean age was 60 years with a range of roughly 23 to 90. Patients were allowed to have had prior anti-PD-1, anti-PD-L1 or anti-CTLA-4 therapy, and around 41% of the dose-escalation patients had previously received checkpoint inhibitors. Partial responses occurred in three dose-escalation patients, of whom one had hepatocellular carcinoma and two had cutaneous melanoma. Peripheral TCRbeta sequencing aimed to test whether ivuxolimab altered TCR sequence diversity and caused clonal T-cell expansion. The paper describes the monotherapy dose-escalation part (N of about 52 patients) of the phase I trial of ivuxolimab. The investigation overall reported the following: Partial responders in the 0.1-3.0 mg/kg groups had among the lowest normalized peripheral clonal expansion, especially among CD8+ T cells. The antigen specificity of the clonally expanded peripheral T cells was not determined. Clonal expansion of both CD4+ and CD8+ blood T cells was observed from baseline to week 6 at doses 0.1 to 3.0 mg/kg. Low levels of normalized T-cell clonal expansion were also seen in some patients who did not respond. On average, CD8+ T cells showed more expanded clones than CD4+ T cells after ivuxolimab.

Patients with autoimmune disease history or receiving systemic immunosuppression were excluded from the trial. In every dose cohort, peripheral blood was drawn for TCR sequencing at baseline, cycle 4 day 1, and cycle 7 day 1. Samples came from an open-label, multicenter, first-in-human phase I dose-escalation trial of ivuxolimab. Adults with locally advanced or metastatic head and neck squamous cell, hepatocellular, melanoma or renal cell carcinoma were enrolled in the trial. Before TCR sequencing, CD4+ T cells and CD8+ T cells were sorted from peripheral blood as separate populations. Concerning this clone itself: Which antigen it targets is not known. No much larger clone is present one base from it, and per-base qualities are unavailable.

To sequence the TCRbeta CDR3 region, genomic DNA was isolated from the sorted cells. The immunoSEQ Assay was used to sequence the TCRbeta CDR3 regions. TCRdb limited this immuneACCESS table to in-frame rearrangements with V and J called. A share of clones is missing; checked studies link under half to unresolved V genes, and the rest is unexplained. For this sample there are 65,000 to 75,000 clones; 82% appear just once. The leading ten clones occupy about 0.42% of the sample. This clonotype was sampled from an adult with an advanced solid tumor such as melanoma, head and neck, liver or kidney cancer. Sequencing was performed on CD4+ or CD8+ T cells sorted from blood, taken in a trial of the OX40 agonist ivuxolimab.

The DNA sequence is given as TGCGCCAGCAGCTACGGGACAGGGGTCACCGGGGAGCTGTTTTTT. This translates into CASSYGTGVTGELFF. The chain is encoded by TRBV5-1 joined to TRBJ2-2, and TRBD1 matches 10 of the central bases. There are 15 amino acids in the CDR3, from cysteine to phenylalanine inclusive. CDR3 DNA only is kept here, 45 bases in frame from base 1. In the germline V gene, CDR1 corresponds to SGHRS and CDR2 to YFSETQ. V is trimmed back by 3 bases and J by 4 bases, and the junction contains 3 bases that no gene match accounts for.